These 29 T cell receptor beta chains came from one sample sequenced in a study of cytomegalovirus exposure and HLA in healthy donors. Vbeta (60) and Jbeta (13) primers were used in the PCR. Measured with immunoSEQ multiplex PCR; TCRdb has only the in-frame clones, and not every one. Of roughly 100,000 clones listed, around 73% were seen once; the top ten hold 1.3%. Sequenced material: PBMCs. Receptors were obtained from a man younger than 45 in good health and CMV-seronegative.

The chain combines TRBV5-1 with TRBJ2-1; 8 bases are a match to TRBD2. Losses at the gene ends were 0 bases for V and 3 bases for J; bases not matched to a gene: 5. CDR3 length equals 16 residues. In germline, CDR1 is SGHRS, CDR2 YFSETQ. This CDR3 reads CASSLVGSGSYNEQFF. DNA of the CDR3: TGCGCCAGCAGCTTGGTTGGAAGCGGGAGCTACAATGAGCAGTTCTTC.

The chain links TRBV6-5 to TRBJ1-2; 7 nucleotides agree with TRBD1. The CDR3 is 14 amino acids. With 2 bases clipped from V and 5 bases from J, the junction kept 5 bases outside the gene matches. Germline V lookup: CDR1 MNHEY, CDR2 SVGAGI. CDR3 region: CASSYRTGFYGYTF. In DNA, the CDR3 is TGTGCCAGCAGTTACAGGACAGGATTTTATGGCTACACCTTC.

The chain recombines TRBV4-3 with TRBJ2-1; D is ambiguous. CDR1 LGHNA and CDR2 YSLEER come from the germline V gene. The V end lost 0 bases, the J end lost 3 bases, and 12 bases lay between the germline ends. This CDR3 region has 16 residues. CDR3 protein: CASSQEWSRNYNEQFF. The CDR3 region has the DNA TGCGCCAGCAGCCAAGAGTGGTCCAGAAACTACAATGAGCAGTTCTTC.

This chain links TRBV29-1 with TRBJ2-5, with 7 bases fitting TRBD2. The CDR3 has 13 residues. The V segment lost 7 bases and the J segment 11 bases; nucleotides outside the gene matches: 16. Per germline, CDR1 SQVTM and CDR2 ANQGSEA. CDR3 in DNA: TGCAGCGGGATCCTGGCGGTCGGGCGGGAGCAGTACTTC. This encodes CSGILAVGREQYF.

The CDR3 nucleotides read TGTGCCAGCAGCGAATACCCCGGAGTCATTTATAATTCACCCCTCCACTTT. Amino acids: CASSEYPGVIYNSPLHF. This chain connects TRBV7-2 to TRBJ1-6; no clear D. The CDR3 contains 17 residues. The V end lost 5 bases, the J end lost 4 bases, and 18 bases lay between the germline ends. Germline CDR1 is SGHTA and CDR2 is FQGNSA. Supplemented by reference TRBV7-2 and TRBJ1-6, the full variable domain reads GAGVSQSPSNKVTEKGKDVELRCDPISGHTALYWYRQSLGQGLEFLIYFQGNSAPDKSGLPSDRFSAERTGGSVSTLTIQRTQQEDSAVYLCASSEYPGVIYNSPLHFGNGTRLTVT.

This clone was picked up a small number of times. The CDR3 region is CASSRDSSYNEQFF. CDR3 DNA sequence: TGTGCCAGCAGCCGCGACAGCTCCTACAATGAGCAGTTCTTC. The chain links TRBV11-3 to TRBJ2-1, with D possibly being TRBD1 (5 bases). The CDR3 runs to 14 residues. Per the germline V gene, CDR1 is SGHNT and CDR2 is YENEEA. Trimming pared 5 bases from V and 0 bases from J, leaving 8 bases between.

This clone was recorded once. CDR3 bases: TGTGCCAGCAGCCAGGGGTACGAGCAGTACTTC. Translated, it gives CASSQGYEQYF. The chain couples TRBV9 to TRBJ2-7; maybe TRBD1 (6 bases). The V gene's germline CDR1 is SGDLS and CDR2 YYNGEE. The germline V and J ends were trimmed by 4 bases and 4 bases, with 6 bases remaining between them. The CDR3 extends over 11 amino acids.

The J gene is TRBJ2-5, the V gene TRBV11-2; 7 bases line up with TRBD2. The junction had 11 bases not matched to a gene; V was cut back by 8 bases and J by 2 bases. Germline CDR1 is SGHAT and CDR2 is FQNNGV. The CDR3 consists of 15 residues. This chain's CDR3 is CASHPVRGKQETQYF. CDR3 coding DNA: TGTGCCAGCCACCCGGTGCGGGGGAAGCAAGAGACCCAGTACTTC.

The CDR3 region is CASSLGGYSNQPQHF. The CDR3 DNA reads TGTGCCAGCAGCTTGGGCGGATATAGCAATCAGCCCCAGCATTTT. The chain uses TRBV5-4 and TRBJ1-5, with D unresolved. CDR3 length: 15 residues. Germline CDR1 SGHNT, CDR2 YYREEE (reference sequence). Trimming removed 0 bases at V and 0 bases at J, with 7 bases between. The full variable domain, in which reference TRBV5-4 and TRBJ1-5 provide the parts outside the CDR3, is ETGVTQSPTHLIKTRGQQVTLRCSSQSGHNTVSWYQQALGQGPQFIFQYYREEENGRGNFPPRFSGLQFPNYSSELNVNALELDDSALYLCASSLGGYSNQPQHFGDGTRLSIL.

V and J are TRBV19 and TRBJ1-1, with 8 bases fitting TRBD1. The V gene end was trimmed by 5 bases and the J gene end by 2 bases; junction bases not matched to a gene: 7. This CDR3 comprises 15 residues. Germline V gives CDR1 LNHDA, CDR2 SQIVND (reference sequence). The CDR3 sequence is CASSVTGVDNTEAFF. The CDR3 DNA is TGTGCCAGTAGTGTGACAGGGGTGGACAACACTGAAGCTTTCTTT.

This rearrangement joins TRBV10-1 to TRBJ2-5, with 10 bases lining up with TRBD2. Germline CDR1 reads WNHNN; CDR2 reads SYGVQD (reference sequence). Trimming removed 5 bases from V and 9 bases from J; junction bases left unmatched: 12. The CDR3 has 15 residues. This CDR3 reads CASSTRTSGPVAQYF. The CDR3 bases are TGCGCCAGCAGTACCCGGACTAGCGGTCCGGTGGCCCAGTACTTC.

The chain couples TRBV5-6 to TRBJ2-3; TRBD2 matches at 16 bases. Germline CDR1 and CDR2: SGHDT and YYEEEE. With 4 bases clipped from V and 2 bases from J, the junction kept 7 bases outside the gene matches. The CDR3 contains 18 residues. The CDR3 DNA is TGTGCCAGCAGCCTGACGGGACTAGCGGGGGGGGTCACAGATACGCAGTATTTT. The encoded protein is CASSLTGLAGGVTDTQYF.

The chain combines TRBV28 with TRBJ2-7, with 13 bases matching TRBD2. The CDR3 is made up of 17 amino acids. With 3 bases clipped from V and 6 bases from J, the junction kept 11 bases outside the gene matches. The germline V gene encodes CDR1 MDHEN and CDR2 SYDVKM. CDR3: CASSFSGLAGTGFEQYF. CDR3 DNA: TGTGCCAGCAGTTTCTCGGGACTAGCGGGAACAGGGTTCGAGCAGTACTTC.

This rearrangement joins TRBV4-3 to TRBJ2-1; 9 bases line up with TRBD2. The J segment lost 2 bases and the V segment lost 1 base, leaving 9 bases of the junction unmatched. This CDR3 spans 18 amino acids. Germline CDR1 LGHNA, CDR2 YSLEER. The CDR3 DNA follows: TGCGCCAGCAGCCAAGGCTACGGGTCTAGCGGGACCTACAATGAGCAGTTCTTC. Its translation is CASSQGYGSSGTYNEQFF.

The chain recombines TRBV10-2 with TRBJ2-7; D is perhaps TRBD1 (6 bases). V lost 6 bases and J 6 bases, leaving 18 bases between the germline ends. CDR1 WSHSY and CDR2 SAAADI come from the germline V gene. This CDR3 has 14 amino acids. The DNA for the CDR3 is TGCGCCAGCAGGCACATGAGGGACATTGCCGAGCAGTACTTC. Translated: CASRHMRDIAEQYF.

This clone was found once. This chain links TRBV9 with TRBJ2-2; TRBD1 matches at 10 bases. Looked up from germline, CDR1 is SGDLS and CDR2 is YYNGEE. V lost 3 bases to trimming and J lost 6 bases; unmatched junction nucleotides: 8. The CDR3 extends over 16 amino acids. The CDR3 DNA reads TGTGCCAGCAGCGAGAGGACAGGGGGACCATCCGGGGAGCTGTTTTTT. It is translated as CASSERTGGPSGELFF.

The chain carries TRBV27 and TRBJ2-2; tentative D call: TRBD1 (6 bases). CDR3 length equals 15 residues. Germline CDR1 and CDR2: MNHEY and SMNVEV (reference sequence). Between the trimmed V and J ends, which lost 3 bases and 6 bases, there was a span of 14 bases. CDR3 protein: CASSFGHRESGELFF. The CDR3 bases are TGTGCCAGCAGTTTTGGCCACAGGGAGTCCGGGGAGCTGTTTTTT.

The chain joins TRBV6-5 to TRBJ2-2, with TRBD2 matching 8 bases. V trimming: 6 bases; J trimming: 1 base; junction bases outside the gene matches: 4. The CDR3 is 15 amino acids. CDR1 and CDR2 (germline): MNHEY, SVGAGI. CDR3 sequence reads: CASSTGGGNTGELFF. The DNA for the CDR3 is TGTGCCAGCAGCACCGGGGGGGGGAACACCGGGGAGCTGTTTTTT.

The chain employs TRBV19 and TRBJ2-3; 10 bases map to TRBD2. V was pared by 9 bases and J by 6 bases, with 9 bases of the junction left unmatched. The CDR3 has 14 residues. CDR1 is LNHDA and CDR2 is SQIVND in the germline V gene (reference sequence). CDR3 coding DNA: TGTGCCAGCTCAAGCGGGGGGGTCCGCGATACGCAGTATTTT. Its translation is CASSSGGVRDTQYF.

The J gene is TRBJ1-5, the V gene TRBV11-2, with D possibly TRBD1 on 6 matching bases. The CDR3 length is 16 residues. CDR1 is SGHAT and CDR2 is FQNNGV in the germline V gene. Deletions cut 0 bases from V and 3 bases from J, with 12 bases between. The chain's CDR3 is CASSLDGAGVNQPQHF. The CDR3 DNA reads TGTGCCAGCAGCTTAGATGGGGCAGGGGTCAATCAGCCCCAGCATTTT.

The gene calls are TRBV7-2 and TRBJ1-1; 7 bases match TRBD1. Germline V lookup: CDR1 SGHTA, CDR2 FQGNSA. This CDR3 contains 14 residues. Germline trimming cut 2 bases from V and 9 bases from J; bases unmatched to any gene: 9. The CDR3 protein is CASSLNRQGLQAFF. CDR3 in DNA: TGTGCCAGCAGCTTAAATAGACAGGGACTTCAAGCTTTCTTT.

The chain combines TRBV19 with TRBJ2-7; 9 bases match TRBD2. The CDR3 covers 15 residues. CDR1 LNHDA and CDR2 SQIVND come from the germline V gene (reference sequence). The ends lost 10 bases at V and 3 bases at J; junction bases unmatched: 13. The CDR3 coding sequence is TGTGCCACCACTCAAAGCCCAGCGGGGGGCTACGAGCAGTACTTC. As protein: CATTQSPAGGYEQYF.

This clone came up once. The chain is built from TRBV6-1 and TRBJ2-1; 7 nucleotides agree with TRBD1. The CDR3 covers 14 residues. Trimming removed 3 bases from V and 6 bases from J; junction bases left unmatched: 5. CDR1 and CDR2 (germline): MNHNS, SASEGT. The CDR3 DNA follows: TGTGCCAGCAGTGAGGGGACAGAGTTCAATGAGCAGTTCTTC. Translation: CASSEGTEFNEQFF.

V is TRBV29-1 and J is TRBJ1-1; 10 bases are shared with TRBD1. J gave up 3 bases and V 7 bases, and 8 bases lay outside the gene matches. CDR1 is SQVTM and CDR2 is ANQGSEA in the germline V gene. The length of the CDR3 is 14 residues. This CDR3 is CSGRDRGGYTEAFF. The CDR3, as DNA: TGCAGCGGAAGGGACAGGGGCGGGTACACTGAAGCTTTCTTT.

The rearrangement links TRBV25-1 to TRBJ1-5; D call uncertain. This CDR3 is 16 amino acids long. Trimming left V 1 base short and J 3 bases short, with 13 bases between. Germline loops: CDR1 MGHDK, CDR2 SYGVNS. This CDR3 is CASSELGSGDNQPQHF. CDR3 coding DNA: TGTGCCAGCAGTGAATTGGGTAGTGGAGACAATCAGCCCCAGCATTTT. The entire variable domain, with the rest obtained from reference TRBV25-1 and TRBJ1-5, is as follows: EADIYQTPRYLVIGTGKKITLECSQTMGHDKMYWYQQDPGMELHLIHYSYGVNSTEKGDLSSESTVSRIRTEHFPLTLESARPSHTSQYLCASSELGSGDNQPQHFGDGTRLSIL.

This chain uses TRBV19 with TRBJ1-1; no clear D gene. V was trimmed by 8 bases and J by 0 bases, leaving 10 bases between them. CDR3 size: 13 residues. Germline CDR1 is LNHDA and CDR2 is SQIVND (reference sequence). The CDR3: CASRIQVNTEAFF. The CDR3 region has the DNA TGTGCCAGTCGAATCCAGGTGAACACTGAAGCTTTCTTT.

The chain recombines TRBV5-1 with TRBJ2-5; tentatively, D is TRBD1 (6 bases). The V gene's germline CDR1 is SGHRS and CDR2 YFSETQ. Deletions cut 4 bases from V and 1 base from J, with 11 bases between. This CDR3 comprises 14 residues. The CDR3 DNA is TGCGCCAGCAGCGCAACAGGGTTCCAAGAGACCCAGTACTTC. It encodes CASSATGFQETQYF.

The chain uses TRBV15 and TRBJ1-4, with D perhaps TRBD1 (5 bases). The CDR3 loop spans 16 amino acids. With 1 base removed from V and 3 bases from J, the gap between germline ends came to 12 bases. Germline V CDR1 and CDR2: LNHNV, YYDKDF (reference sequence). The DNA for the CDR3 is TGTGCCACCAGCAGAGGCCGACAGTATTCTAATGAAAAACTGTTTTTT. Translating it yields CATSRGRQYSNEKLFF.

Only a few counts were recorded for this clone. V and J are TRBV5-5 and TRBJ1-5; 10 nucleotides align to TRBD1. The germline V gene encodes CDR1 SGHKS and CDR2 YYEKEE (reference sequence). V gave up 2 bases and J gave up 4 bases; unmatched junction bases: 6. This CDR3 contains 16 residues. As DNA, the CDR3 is TGTGCCAGCAGCTTCGGGGACAGGGGTATGAATCAGCCCCAGCATTTT. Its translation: CASSFGDRGMNQPQHF.